This entry is about one T cell receptor beta chain. No antigen is known for it. Likely a read error: the CDR3 ends without its conserved phenylalanine or tryptophan. The sample comes from a study of glioma-infiltrating T cells (dated by TCRdb to between 2015 and 2016). For the study in its entirety: TCR alpha- and beta-chain repertoires were sequenced from glioma tissue, non-neoplastic brain tissue and matched peripheral blood mononuclear cells. To gauge divergence between tissue and blood T-cell populations, every tissue-infiltrating repertoire was compared against the peripheral blood repertoire from the same patient. The paired cohort comprised three low-grade glioma patients, 7 or 8 primary glioblastoma patients and three non-glioma patients contributing non-neoplastic brain tissue.

TCR alpha and beta CDR3 regions were amplified with the iRepertoire nested amplicon-rescue multiplex PCR (arm-PCR) platform from RNA. One-step reverse transcription and amplification used about 95-400 ng of tissue mRNA or PBMC total RNA as input. Following bead purification, Illumina adapters were added by a secondary multiplex PCR, and libraries between 200 and 400 bp were gel-purified. The libraries contained internal 6-nucleotide barcodes that were used for demultiplexing. The libraries were sequenced on an Illumina MiSeq using 2x220 or 2x250 nucleotide paired-end reads. In the original analysis: FLASH 1.2.11 was used to merge paired reads, and BWA-MEM then aligned the reads to the GRCh37 human genome before TRA and TRB reads were extracted. An IMGT-derived reference of cassette sequences and CDR3 motifs, with pseudogenes included, was used for V and J assignment. Reads were translated in three frames, and productive CDR3s were defined as those with a C...FGXG motif and no stop codons. A clonotype was defined as a unique combination of a V-J cassette pair and a CDR3 amino acid sequence. Hamming distance filtering was applied to reads, with thresholds set by the sequence error rate of each sample in mapped regions. TCRdb reanalyzed the raw reads on its own, using fastp at Q25 for trimming and MiXCR for clone calling, and kept in-frame beta chains. A single entry per CDR3 protein holds the most common genes and DNA from its merged rows. The authors' filters were not applied to this entry. This sample lists fewer than 55,000 distinct CDR3 sequences; more than 20% were detected once. The top ten clones comprise roughly 6.1% of the sample.

Trimming takes 9 bases off V and 3 bases off J; junction bases not matched to a gene: 9. Via the germline V gene, CDR1 is MNHNS and CDR2 SASEGT. Inclusive of both ends, the CDR3 amounts to 15 amino acids. The sequence is cut down to CDR3 DNA, 45 bases in frame from base 1. Paper-wide results and their limitations: In non-neoplastic patients, VJ-independent divergence between tissue and blood fell below expectation, whereas in all gliomas, and especially in low-grade gliomas, the divergence rose above expectation. Group comparisons rested on small numbers: three non-neoplastic, three low-grade glioma and seven or eight glioblastoma patients. Only a very small number of CDR3 sequences turned up in both tissue and blood, a result put down to high CDR3 diversity combined with limited sampling.

The sequence joins TRBV6-1 to TRBJ2-5, and TRBD2 aligns with 11 junction nucleotides. The receptor comes from a human donor with low-grade glioma or glioblastoma, undergoing nonglioma brain surgery, or in good health (not recorded which). Sample: glioma tissue, nonneoplastic brain tissue, or PBMCs (not recorded which). CDR3 sequence: CASALAGAGEETQYL. The DNA sequence is TGTGCCAGTGCACTAGCGGGAGCTGGGGAAGAGACCCAGTACCTC.